These 25 T cell receptor beta chains originate from one sample sequenced in a study of Ad26.COV2.S vaccination and SARS-CoV-2 variants. Noted treatment: roughly 18 received Ad26.COV2.S at low or high dose, single or two shots; 5 received placebo; per-sample allocation not given. Samples analyzed were those drawn on day 63 after the first vaccine or placebo injection. The data were produced by immunoSEQ multiplex PCR, yet TCRdb's version contains in-frame clones alone and is incomplete. The table lists about 380,000 clones, 83% of them singletons. The sample here was peripheral blood, taken in a trial of Ad26.COV2.S vaccine versus placebo. All receptors come from a person between 18 and 59 years old who received the Ad26.COV2.S COVID-19 vaccine or a placebo.

The genes are TRBV20-1 and TRBJ2-1, with D possibly called TRBD1 or TRBD2 (7 bases each). CDR3 length: 11 amino acids. The germline V gene has CDR1 DFQATT and CDR2 SNEGSKA (reference sequence). Trimming removed 5 bases from V and 9 bases from J, with 11 bases in between. CDR3 protein: CSAQGGGEQFF. CDR3 DNA: TGCAGTGCTCAGGGGGGGGGTGAGCAGTTCTTC.

The chain combines TRBV7-3 with TRBJ2-7; D ambiguous. This CDR3 comprises 16 residues. The V and J ends lost 2 bases and 1 base respectively, with 15 bases between them. Germline V lookup: CDR1 SGHTA, CDR2 FQGTGA. The DNA of the CDR3 is TGTGCCAGCAGCTTACGCCCCCGACGCTTTTCCTACGAGCAGTACTTC. Protein: CASSLRPRRFSYEQYF.

The V and J genes are TRBV7-9 and TRBJ2-3; possibly TRBD2 for D (7 bases). Germline V gene data show CDR1 as SEHNR and CDR2 as FQNEAQ (reference sequence). This CDR3 comprises 12 residues. Trimming took off 5 bases at V and 12 bases at J, with 15 bases between the two ends. The CDR3 DNA reads as TGTGCCAGCAGCATAACAGGGACTAATCAGTATTTT. Translation: CASSITGTNQYF. Full variable domain (missing parts from reference TRBV7-9 and TRBJ2-3): DTGVSQNPRHKITKRGQNVTFRCDPISEHNRLYWYRQTLGQGPEFLTYFQNEAQLEKSRLLSDRFSAERPKGSFSTLEIQRTEQGDSAMYLCASSITGTNQYFGPGTRLTVL.

This clone was observed a few times. This chain connects TRBV6-4 to TRBJ1-1; D not certain. Germline CDR1 and CDR2: MRHNA and SNTAGT. V lost 2 bases, J lost 4 bases, and 20 bases lay in between. This CDR3 comprises 17 residues. CDR3 in DNA: TGTGCCAGCAGTGACCTCCGGCCTAATTATGCGGGCACTGAAGCTTTCTTT. It specifies CASSDLRPNYAGTEAFF.

Of note for this clone: Mismatch with germline at one junction end may stem from a read error. This chain links TRBV24-1 with TRBJ2-3, with TRBD2 identical over 10 bases. There are 15 residues in the CDR3. Per germline, CDR1 KGHDR and CDR2 SFDVKD. As DNA, the CDR3 is TGTGCCACCAGTGACCCAAGCGGGGGGGCAGAAACGCAGTATTTT. This translates into CATSDPSGGAETQYF.

This clone has just a few counts. The chain joins TRBV10-1 to TRBJ2-7; no reliable D call. This CDR3 comprises 14 residues. The germline V and J ends were trimmed by 5 bases and 2 bases, with 13 bases remaining between them. The germline V gene encodes CDR1 WNHNN and CDR2 SYGVQD (reference sequence). CDR3 region: CASSKRSGPYEQYF. In DNA form, the CDR3 reads TGCGCCAGCAGTAAAAGAAGTGGGCCCTACGAGCAGTACTTC.

The genes are TRBV30 and TRBJ2-5; D gene unclear. The CDR3 consists of 11 residues. V was clipped by 2 bases and J by 5 bases, with 6 bases between them. Per the germline V gene, CDR1 is GTSNPN and CDR2 is SVGIG (reference sequence). This chain's CDR3 is CAWSSSETQYF. The CDR3, as DNA: TGTGCCTGGAGTTCGAGCGAGACCCAGTACTTC.

The sample holds a few counts of this clone. The gene calls are TRBV3-1 (or the pseudogene TRBV3-2) and TRBJ2-7; D may be TRBD1 or TRBD2 (6 bases each). The CDR3 consists of 18 residues. Germline V gives CDR1 LGHDT, CDR2 YNNKEL (reference sequence). V lost 4 bases and J 6 bases, leaving 28 bases between the germline ends. The CDR3 is CASSPGGEGTPVGLEQYF. CDR3 nucleotide sequence: TGTGCCAGCAGCCCAGGAGGGGAAGGGACACCGGTAGGACTCGAGCAGTACTTC.

This chain connects TRBV7-2 to TRBJ1-6; no definite D call. Trimming shortened V by 3 bases and J by 0 bases, and 12 bases separated the two germline ends. The V gene's germline CDR1 is SGHTA and CDR2 FQGNSA. This CDR3 is built from 17 residues. DNA for the CDR3: TGTGCCAGCAGCTTTCTCACCGGGAGCTCCTATAATTCACCCCTCCACTTT. This gives the protein CASSFLTGSSYNSPLHF.

V gene TRBV2 combines with J gene TRBJ2-3; 8 nucleotides agree with TRBD2. Germline values: CDR1 SNHLY, CDR2 FYNNEI. V lost 6 bases to trimming and J lost 0 bases; unmatched junction nucleotides: 5. The CDR3 length is 15 residues. CDR3 protein: CASRGSGASTDTQYF. The CDR3 DNA is TGTGCCAGCAGAGGTAGCGGGGCTAGCACAGATACGCAGTATTTT.

V and J are TRBV11-3 and TRBJ2-6; D gene uncertain. Germline V gene sequence: CDR1 SGHNT, CDR2 YENEEA. V shed 5 bases and J shed 4 bases, with 12 bases lying between them. There are 15 residues in the CDR3. DNA for the CDR3: TGTGCCAGCAGCCCCCGTGGAACAGGGGCCAACGTCCTGACTTTC. Its translation: CASSPRGTGANVLTF.

This clone was seen only a few times. Relative to the germline gene, one junction end is altered; a read error may explain this. The V and J genes are TRBV7-2 and TRBJ2-7; TRBD2 aligns across 12 bases. The germline gives CDR1 SGHTA, CDR2 FQGNSA. The CDR3 totals 15 residues. The CDR3 nucleotides read TGTGCCAGCAGCTTAGATAACCTCCTAGCGGGAGGGTTTCCCTTC. It is translated as CASSLDNLLAGGFPF. The full variable domain, its missing parts supplied by reference TRBV7-2 and TRBJ2-7, is GAGVSQSPSNKVTEKGKDVELRCDPISGHTALYWYRQSLGQGLEFLIYFQGNSAPDKSGLPSDRFSAERTGGSVSTLTIQRTQQEDSAVYLCASSLDNLLAGGFPFGPGTRLTVT.

The genes are TRBV6-1 and TRBJ2-1, with 8 positions matching TRBD1. This CDR3 has 16 residues. The V segment lost 4 bases and the J segment 8 bases; nucleotides outside the gene matches: 13. Germline CDR1 is MNHNS and CDR2 is SASEGT. The CDR3 DNA sequence: TGTGCCAGCAGTGGCAGGACAGGGTCCCCATCCGATGAGCAGTTCTTC. Translating gives CASSGRTGSPSDEQFF.

The V and J genes are TRBV19 and TRBJ2-1, with 8 bases fitting TRBD1. The CDR3 has 15 residues. From germline, CDR1 is LNHDA and CDR2 SQIVND (reference sequence). The V segment lost 6 bases and the J segment 4 bases; nucleotides outside the gene matches: 8. This CDR3 reads CASRYNRGTYNEQFF. CDR3 nucleotides: TGTGCCAGTAGATATAACAGGGGGACTTACAATGAGCAGTTCTTC.

CDR3 bases: TGTGCCAGCACCGGCTATTTAAAAGAGACCCAGTACTTC. As protein: CASTGYLKETQYF. The chain is built from TRBV2 and TRBJ2-5; D is unresolved. V dropped 7 bases and J dropped 3 bases, with 12 bases sitting between them. CDR3 length equals 13 residues. Per the germline V gene, CDR1 is SNHLY and CDR2 is FYNNEI.

The gene calls are TRBV7-6 and TRBJ1-4; a weak D match, TRBD1 (6 bases). Trimming took 5 bases from V and 8 from J, leaving 18 bases between them. The germline CDR1 and CDR2 sequences are SGHVS and FNYEAQ. The CDR3 spans 15 residues. CDR3 DNA sequence: TGTGCCAGCAGCGAGAACAGGGTCTCCGGCGAAAAACTGTTTTTT. It translates to CASSENRVSGEKLFF.

This clone was seen only a few times. The identical CDR3 is also encoded by other nucleotide sequences in the sample. The genes are TRBV11-2 and TRBJ2-1; D is tentatively TRBD1 or TRBD2 (5 bases each). This CDR3 is built from 15 residues. Looked up from germline, CDR1 is SGHAT and CDR2 is FQNNGV. V lost 3 bases to trimming and J lost 0 bases, with 9 bases between them. CDR3 bases: TGTGCCAGCAGCTTGGCAGGGAGCTCCTACAATGAGCAGTTCTTC. Translation gives CASSLAGSSYNEQFF.

This clone was picked up one time. The CDR3 sequence is CASSVYGLAGVYEQFF. The CDR3 DNA is TGTGCCAGCAGCGTATACGGACTAGCGGGCGTCTATGAGCAGTTCTTC. The chain recombines TRBV13 with TRBJ2-1, with TRBD2 matching 11 bases. With V trimmed by 5 bases and J by 8 bases, 11 bases remained unmatched. The CDR3 runs to 16 residues. Germline CDR1 is PRHDT and CDR2 is FYEKMQ (reference sequence).

CDR3 residues: CASLAGGFIDNEQFF. The DNA for the CDR3 is TGTGCCTCTCTAGCGGGGGGTTTTATAGACAATGAGCAGTTCTTC. The chain is built from TRBV11-2 and TRBJ2-1, with 11 positions matching TRBD2. The V and J ends lost 11 bases and 5 bases, in that order; junction bases with no gene match: 11. Per germline, CDR1 SGHAT and CDR2 FQNNGV. The length of the CDR3 is 15 residues.

This chain links TRBV2 with TRBJ2-2; 7 bases match TRBD1. This CDR3 comprises 15 residues. In germline, CDR1 is SNHLY, CDR2 FYNNEI. V trimming: 7 bases; J trimming: 2 bases; junction bases outside the gene matches: 7. The CDR3 here is CASTGTARNTGELFF. In nucleotides, the CDR3 is TGTGCCAGCACCGGGACAGCCCGTAACACCGGGGAGCTGTTTTTT.

Concerning this clone: The sample contains more than one DNA sequence encoding this CDR3. The gene calls are TRBV3-1 (or the pseudogene TRBV3-2) and TRBJ1-2, with a possible D match to TRBD1 (5 bases). Germline CDR1 and CDR2: LGHDT and YNNKEL (reference sequence). The ends were cut back, 3 bases at V and 6 bases at J, with 5 bases in the middle. This CDR3 is built from 11 residues. CDR3 nucleotides: TGTGCCAGCAGCCAGGGGCATGGCTACACCTTC. Protein product: CASSQGHGYTF.

The chain uses TRBV11-2 and TRBJ1-5; D gene ambiguous. The germline V gene encodes CDR1 SGHAT and CDR2 FQNNGV. V was pared by 1 base and J by 0 bases, with 4 bases between. The CDR3 is made up of 14 amino acids. CDR3 protein: CASSLGYSNQPQHF. In DNA form, the CDR3 reads TGTGCCAGCAGCTTAGGTTATAGCAATCAGCCCCAGCATTTT.

This chain joins TRBV2 and TRBJ2-2; 8 bases are a match to TRBD2. The CDR3 contains 16 residues. Germline V gives CDR1 SNHLY, CDR2 FYNNEI. The V segment lost 5 bases and the J segment 7 bases; nucleotides outside the gene matches: 12. This CDR3 is CASSYGKRGPFGELFF. CDR3 bases: TGTGCCAGCAGTTATGGCAAGCGGGGGCCCTTCGGGGAGCTGTTTTTT.

In the case of this clone: The same CDR3 is also encoded by other DNA sequences in this sample. This chain connects TRBV14 to TRBJ2-1; the D is unclear. Trimming cost V 1 base and J 9 bases, with 4 bases left between them. The CDR3 extends over 11 amino acids. CDR1 and CDR2 from the germline V gene are SGHDN and FVKESK. The DNA of the CDR3 is TGTGCCAGCAGCCAAGTATTTGAGCAGTTCTTC. Protein: CASSQVFEQFF.

A few counts support this clone. This chain connects TRBV7-9 to TRBJ1-1; possibly TRBD1 for D (6 bases). V dropped 5 bases and J dropped 1 base, with 11 bases sitting between them. The CDR3 has 14 residues. Per germline, CDR1 SEHNR and CDR2 FQNEAQ (reference sequence). The CDR3 protein is CASSLEQGNTEAFF. The CDR3 DNA reads as TGTGCCAGCAGCCTTGAACAGGGGAACACTGAAGCTTTCTTT.